Listed below are T cell receptor beta chains from one sample, sequenced in a study of OX40 agonist ivuxolimab in advanced cancers. The table came from immunoSEQ multiplex PCR; TCRdb's copy has only in-frame clones and leaves some out. The profile shows 80,000 or so clones, approximately 85% of them singletons. The input for sequencing was CD4+ or CD8+ T cells sorted from blood, taken in a trial of the OX40 agonist ivuxolimab. These receptors were collected from an adult with an advanced solid tumor such as melanoma, head and neck, liver or kidney cancer. The conserved cysteine and the conserved F or W are not part of the CDR3 here. A D gene is named only where the DNA matches it firmly.

TRBV5-1	TRBJ2-6	NA	ASSPMDGSGANVLT
TRBV12-5	TRBJ1-2	TRBD1	ASGTTGVGYT
TRBV10-1	TRBJ1-1	TRBD1	ASSEAGGRNTEAF
TRBV2	TRBJ1-2	NA	ASNFLGGGYT
TRBV5-6	TRBJ2-7	NA	ASSLERRTSYEQY
TRBV20-1	TRBJ2-3	NA	IEGGTDTQY
TRBV10-3	TRBJ2-7	NA	AIRETGLQY
TRBV11-1	TRBJ2-2	NA	ASTPRETGELF
TRBV11-2	TRBJ2-7	NA	ASSFDYYEQY
TRBV6-6	TRBJ1-1	NA	ASLDSLNTEAF
TRBV5-4	TRBJ2-2	TRBD2	ASSLDGTSVMVGGELF
TRBV30	TRBJ1-1	NA	ACVRHDTEAF
TRBV5-1	TRBJ2-3	NA	ASSFPGGGTDTQY
TRBV11-2	TRBJ2-3	NA	ASSLKLVEHTQY
TRBV15	TRBJ1-3	NA	ATSREAGSGNTIY
TRBV5-1	TRBJ1-5	TRBD1	ASSLSGDRGEPQH
TRBV9	TRBJ1-6	TRBD1	ASTRDSNSPLH
TRBV19	TRBJ2-4	NA	ASSSGVAKNIQY
TRBV7-3	TRBJ2-7	NA	ASSLAGSYEQY
TRBV14	TRBJ1-3	TRBD1	ASSVQGANTIY
TRBV29-1	TRBJ1-1	TRBD1	SVGRGTGTEAF
TRBV30	TRBJ2-2	TRBD2	AWGRSGSGTGELF
TRBV11-2	TRBJ1-6	NA	ASSRDGSPLH
TRBV29-1	TRBJ2-7	NA	SVELNSYEQY
TRBV30	TRBJ1-5	NA	AWSVRHTVRSQPQH
TRBV28	TRBJ1-3	NA	ASVSAGNTIY
TRBV7-3	TRBJ2-5	NA	ASSLGSQETQY
TRBV10-3	TRBJ1-1	NA	AISRDLYTEAF
TRBV27	TRBJ1-5	NA	ASSSGSINQPQH
TRBV12-5	TRBJ2-2	TRBD1	ASGPDRGRDTGELF
TRBV7-8	TRBJ2-7	NA	ASSQTEYYEQY
TRBV7-3	TRBJ1-5	TRBD1	ASSSNDRGLCSNQPQH
TRBV19	TRBJ2-7	NA	ASRAGRGAYEQY
TRBV5-4	TRBJ1-5	NA	ASSLDRGGNQPQH
TRBV27	TRBJ1-5	TRBD1	ASSRTGQGKGVNQPQH